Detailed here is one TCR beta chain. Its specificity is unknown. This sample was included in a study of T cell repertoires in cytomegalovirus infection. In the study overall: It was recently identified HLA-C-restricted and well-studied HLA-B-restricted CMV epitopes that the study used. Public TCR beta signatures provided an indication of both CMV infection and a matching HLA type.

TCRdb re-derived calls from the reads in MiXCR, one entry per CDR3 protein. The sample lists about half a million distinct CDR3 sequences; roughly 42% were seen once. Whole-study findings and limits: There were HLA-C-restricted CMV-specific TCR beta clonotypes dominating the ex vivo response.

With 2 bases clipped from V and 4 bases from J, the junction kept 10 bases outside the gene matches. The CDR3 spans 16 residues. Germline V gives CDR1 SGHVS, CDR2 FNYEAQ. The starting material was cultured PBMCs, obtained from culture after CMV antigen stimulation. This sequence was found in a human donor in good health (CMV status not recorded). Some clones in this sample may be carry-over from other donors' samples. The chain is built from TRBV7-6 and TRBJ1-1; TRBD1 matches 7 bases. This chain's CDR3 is CASSLRDSEVVTEAFF. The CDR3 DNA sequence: TGTGCCAGCAGCTTACGGGACAGTGAGGTGGTCACTGAAGCTTTCTTT.